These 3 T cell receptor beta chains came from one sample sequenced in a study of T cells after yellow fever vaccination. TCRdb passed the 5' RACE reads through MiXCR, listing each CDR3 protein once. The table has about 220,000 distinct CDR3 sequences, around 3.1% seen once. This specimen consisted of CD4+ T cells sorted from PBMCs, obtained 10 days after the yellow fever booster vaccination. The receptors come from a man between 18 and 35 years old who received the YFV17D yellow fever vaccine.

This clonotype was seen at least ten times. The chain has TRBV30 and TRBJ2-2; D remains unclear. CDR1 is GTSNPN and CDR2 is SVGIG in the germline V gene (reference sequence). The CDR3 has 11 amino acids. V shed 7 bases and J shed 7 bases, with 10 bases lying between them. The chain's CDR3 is CASSRGGELFF. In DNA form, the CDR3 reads TGTGCCTCATCTAGAGGCGGGGAGCTGTTTTTT.

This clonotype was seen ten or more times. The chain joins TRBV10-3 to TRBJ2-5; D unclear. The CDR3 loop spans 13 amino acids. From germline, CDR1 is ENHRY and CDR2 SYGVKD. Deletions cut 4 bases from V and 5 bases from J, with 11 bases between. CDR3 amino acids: CAISAPADETQYF. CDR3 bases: TGTGCCATCAGTGCGCCCGCTGATGAGACCCAGTACTTC.

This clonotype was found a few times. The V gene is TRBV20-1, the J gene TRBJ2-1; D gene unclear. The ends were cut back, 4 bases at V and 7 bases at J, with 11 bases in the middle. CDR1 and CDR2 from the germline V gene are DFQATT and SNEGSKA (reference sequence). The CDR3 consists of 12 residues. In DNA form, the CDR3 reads TGCAGTGCTATAATGTCCCTTAATGAGCAGTTCTTC. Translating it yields CSAIMSLNEQFF.